The TCR beta chain described here comes from a study of T cell repertoires in cytomegalovirus infection. In the study overall: Public TCR beta signatures provided an indication of both CMV infection and a matching HLA type.

TCRdb reprocessed the reads with MiXCR, giving one entry per CDR3 protein. The sample has hundreds of thousands of distinct CDR3 sequences; 30% to 35% are singletons. Germline V CDR1 and CDR2: SGHVS, FQNEAQ. The germline V and J ends were trimmed by 5 bases and 0 bases, with 14 bases remaining between them. The CDR3 loop spans 15 amino acids. This clonotype turned up a few times. Its antigen is unidentified. The chain employs TRBV7-8 and TRBJ2-7; possible D gene TRBD2, 7 bases. The TCR sequence derives from a human donor in good health (CMV status not recorded). Some clones in this sample may be carry-over from other donors' samples. The material was cultured PBMCs, obtained from culture after CMV antigen stimulation. CDR3 bases: TGTGCCAGCAGCCCCCGGGGGGCCCTCTCCTACGAGCAGTACTTC. As protein: CASSPRGALSYEQYF.